This T cell receptor (beta chain) originates from a study of human T cells and chemical hapten exposure. Across the whole study: Sensitization employed 2% DPC on about 2 cm by about 2 cm of upper inner arm skin.

TCRdb re-derived calls from the RACE reads in MiXCR, one entry per CDR3 protein. The data show around 110,000 distinct CDR3 sequences, about 12% seen once. Time point reported: patch test 1, 2 weeks after DPC sensitization. Treatment defined: therapeutic diphenylcyclopropenone sensitization with weekly scalp DPC. CDR3 size: 11 residues. Trimming left V 2 bases short and J 4 bases short, with 2 bases between. Germline V lookup: CDR1 SGHAT, CDR2 FQNNGV. This clonotype was seen just once. This likely reflects a read error, since a far larger clone is one base away. This TCR derives from a woman in her 50s with alopecia areata. Some clones in this sample may be carry-over from other donors' samples. This chain uses TRBV11-2 with TRBJ2-5; no clear D. This specimen consisted of whole blood, obtained in connection with sensitization to the hapten diphenylcyclopropenone (DPC). CDR3 DNA sequence: TGTGCCAGCAGCTTATCAGAGACCCAGTACTTC. It translates to CASSLSETQYF.